A single sample is the source of the 17 T cell receptor beta chains below, sequenced in a study of early T cells in non-severe SARS-CoV-2 infection. TCRdb independently ran MiXCR on the 5' RACE reads; one entry per CDR3 protein. Of about 33,000 distinct CDR3 sequences listed, 3.9% are singletons. Sequenced material: whole blood. Receptor source: an adult who was a healthcare worker with PCR-confirmed SARS-CoV-2 infection or an uninfected control (not recorded which).

This clonotype was observed at least ten times. The rearrangement links TRBV27 to TRBJ1-2; possible D gene TRBD1, 5 bases. V shed 3 bases and J shed 11 bases, with 16 bases lying between them. Germline CDR1 reads MNHEY; CDR2 reads SMNVEV (reference sequence). The CDR3 is 13 amino acids. The CDR3 sequence is CASSFGGGLGYTF. Here the CDR3 DNA reads TGTGCCAGCAGTTTTGGGGGTGGCCTGGGGTACACCTTC.

This clonotype was recorded many times. The J gene is TRBJ2-7, the V gene TRBV3-1; the match to TRBD2 covers 13 bases. Unmatched junction bases numbered 3, after V lost 4 bases and J lost 0 bases. The CDR3 is made up of 16 amino acids. Germline CDR1 is LGHDT and CDR2 is YNNKEL (reference sequence). The CDR3 here is CASSRGLAGDSYEQYV. In DNA, the CDR3 is TGTGCCAGCAGCCGAGGACTAGCGGGAGACTCCTACGAGCAGTACGTC.

J is TRBJ2-2 and V is TRBV6-5, with TRBD2 matching over 8 bases. J lost 6 bases, V lost 0 bases, and 6 bases had no gene match. The CDR3 covers 16 residues. From germline, CDR1 is MNHEY and CDR2 SVGAGI. DNA for the CDR3: TGTGCCAGCAGTTACTCGCCGCTCGGGGGGGCCGGGGAGCTGTTTTTT. It specifies CASSYSPLGGAGELFF.

This clonotype was seen more than once but under ten times. The chain uses TRBV4-3 and TRBJ2-3; 7 bases agree with TRBD1. Germline V CDR1 and CDR2: LGHNA, YSLEER. J lost 4 bases, V lost 2 bases, and 6 bases had no gene match. The CDR3 spans 15 residues. CDR3 nucleotide sequence: TGCGCCAGCAGCCAACAACCGGGACAGTCAGATACGCAGTATTTT. Translating gives CASSQQPGQSDTQYF.

This clonotype appeared many times. The rearrangement uses TRBV4-1 and TRBJ2-7; TRBD1 matches at 7 bases. CDR3 length equals 15 residues. Germline V CDR1 and CDR2: MGHRA, YSYEKL. J was trimmed by 3 bases and V by 3 bases; bases with no gene match: 8. The CDR3 DNA follows: TGCGCCAGCAGCCACATCCTAAGGACAGGCTACGAGCAGTACGTC. Translating gives CASSHILRTGYEQYV.

This clonotype was counted a few times. The chain uses TRBV5-1 and TRBJ2-1; D may be TRBD2 (5 bases). The CDR3 length is 14 residues. From germline, CDR1 is SGHRS and CDR2 YFSETQ. V gave up 3 bases and J gave up 1 base, with 8 bases separating them. CDR3 sequence: CASSSDSSYNEQFF. In DNA, the CDR3 is TGCGCCAGCAGCTCGGACTCTTCCTACAATGAGCAGTTCTTC.

CDR3 nucleotides: TGCGCCAGCAGCTCTAGCGGGCGCAACAATGAGCAGTTCTTC. Translating it yields CASSSSGRNNEQFF. The rearrangement links TRBV5-1 to TRBJ2-1; 8 bases match TRBD2. This CDR3 has 14 residues. After removal of 3 bases from V and 5 bases from J, the junction contained 4 bases not matched to a gene. Germline values: CDR1 SGHRS, CDR2 YFSETQ. The whole variable domain, remainder taken from reference TRBV5-1 and TRBJ2-1, is KAGVTQTPRYLIKTRGQQVTLSCSPISGHRSVSWYQQTPGQGLQFLFEYFSETQRNKGNFPGRFSGRQFSNSRSEMNVSTLELGDSALYLCASSSSGRNNEQFFGPGTRLTVL.

This clonotype was detected ten times or more. The CDR3 sequence is CASSLTGQGRTGELFF. CDR3 bases: TGTGCCAGCAGCTTAACCGGACAGGGGCGCACCGGGGAGCTGTTTTTT. This rearrangement joins TRBV13 to TRBJ2-2; 9 positions agree with TRBD1. CDR1 and CDR2 (germline): PRHDT, FYEKMQ (reference sequence). The CDR3 is 16 amino acids. V shed 2 bases, J shed 4 bases, and the junction held 5 bases outside the gene matches.

This clonotype was recorded a few times. The rearrangement uses TRBV18 and TRBJ2-7, with 9 bases aligning to TRBD2. V lost 4 bases and J lost 6; bases outside the gene matches: 7. The CDR3 is 14 residues long. Germline V gene lookup returns CDR1 KGHSH and CDR2 LQKENI. The CDR3 reads CASSLPGLASEQYV. The CDR3 DNA is TGTGCCAGCTCACTTCCGGGACTAGCAAGCGAGCAGTACGTC.

This clonotype came up many times. The genes are TRBV7-9 and TRBJ1-1; 7 bases are shared with TRBD1. Germline V CDR1 and CDR2: SEHNR, FQNEAQ (reference sequence). The CDR3 runs 20 residues. The V gene end was trimmed by 2 bases and the J gene end by 0 bases; junction bases not matched to a gene: 18. CDR3 sequence reads: CASSLSNYRGTVGLNTEAFF. The CDR3 region has the DNA TGTGCCAGCAGCTTATCTAACTATCGGGGGACAGTCGGCTTGAACACTGAAGCTTTCTTT.

The V call is TRBV19, the J call TRBJ1-5; no definite D call. Germline V gene sequence: CDR1 LNHDA, CDR2 SQIVND (reference sequence). V lost 6 bases, J lost 0 bases, and 12 bases lay in between. The CDR3 contains 15 residues. CDR3 coding DNA: TGTGCCAGTAGGTACCAAGGATCTAGCAATCAGCCCCAGCATTTT. Its protein is CASRYQGSSNQPQHF.

This clonotype was counted a few times. The V gene is TRBV7-2, the J gene TRBJ2-1; TRBD2 agrees at 10 bases. The junction had 5 bases not matched to a gene; V was cut back by 4 bases and J by 8 bases. The CDR3 extends over 14 amino acids. Germline V CDR1 and CDR2: SGHTA, FQGNSA. CDR3 sequence reads: CASSSPSGRDEQFF. The CDR3 bases are TGTGCCAGCAGCTCCCCTAGCGGGAGAGATGAGCAGTTCTTC. Variable domain in full (rest from reference TRBV7-2 and TRBJ2-1): GAGVSQSPSNKVTEKGKDVELRCDPISGHTALYWYRQSLGQGLEFLIYFQGNSAPDKSGLPSDRFSAERTGGSVSTLTIQRTQQEDSAVYLCASSSPSGRDEQFFGPGTRLTVL.

At least ten counts were recorded for this clonotype. V and J are TRBV27 and TRBJ2-5; 14 bases are a match to TRBD2. Germline CDR1 and CDR2: MNHEY and SMNVEV (reference sequence). The CDR3 consists of 15 residues. V trimming: 6 bases; J trimming: 5 bases; junction bases outside the gene matches: 5. The CDR3 reads CASSTRTSGRETQYF. CDR3 nucleotide sequence: TGTGCCAGCAGCACCAGGACTAGCGGGAGGGAGACCCAGTACTTC.

This clonotype was seen many times. This sequence joins TRBV7-9 and TRBJ1-3; D unclear. Between the trimmed V and J ends, which lost 1 base and 0 bases, there was a span of 7 bases. The CDR3 has 15 amino acids. Germline CDR1 reads SEHNR; CDR2 reads FQNEAQ (reference sequence). CDR3 coding DNA: TGTGCCAGCAGCTTAGACCGTTCCTCTGGAAACACCATATATTTT. Encoded protein: CASSLDRSSGNTIYF.

The chain recombines TRBV28 with TRBJ2-5, with 9 bases identical to TRBD2. The CDR3 runs 15 residues. The ends lost 4 bases at V and 2 bases at J; junction bases unmatched: 5. Germline V gene data show CDR1 as MDHEN and CDR2 as SYDVKM. The CDR3 protein is CASSSSGVGQETQYF. As DNA, the CDR3 is TGTGCCAGCAGTTCTAGCGGGGTCGGTCAAGAGACCCAGTACTTC. The full variable domain, completed using reference TRBV28 and TRBJ2-5, is DVKVTQSSRYLVKRTGEKVFLECVQDMDHENMFWYRQDPGLGLRLIYFSYDVKMKEKGDIPEGYSVSREKKERFSLILESASTNQTSMYLCASSSSGVGQETQYFGPGTRLLVL.

This clonotype was counted many times. V is TRBV20-1 and J is TRBJ2-1; 11 nucleotides agree with TRBD1. This CDR3 has 15 residues. Germline V gene data show CDR1 as DFQATT and CDR2 as SNEGSKA (reference sequence). Unmatched junction bases numbered 10, after V lost 5 bases and J lost 7 bases. CDR3 nucleotides: TGCAGTGCTCCTCCCCGGACAGGGGGCCGGAATGAGCAGTTCTTC. Protein product: CSAPPRTGGRNEQFF.

This clonotype was counted many times. DNA for the CDR3: TGTGCCAGCAGCCAAGATAGTGACACCGGGGAGCTGTTTTTT. Residues: CASSQDSDTGELFF. This sequence joins TRBV14 and TRBJ2-2; D unclear. CDR1 and CDR2 (germline): SGHDN, FVKESK. The CDR3 runs 14 residues. V lost 0 bases to trimming and J lost 3 bases, with 5 bases between them.